These 6 T cell receptor beta chains were all obtained from the same sample, sequenced in a study of cytomegalovirus exposure and HLA in healthy donors. PCR amplification relied on 60 Vbeta primers (plus 13 Jbeta primers). Assay used: immunoSEQ multiplex PCR; TCRdb lists only in-frame clones, some missing. The sample contains about 190,000 clones, around three quarters of which appear only once. The sample consisted of PBMCs. The receptors were sampled from a woman younger than 45 in good health and CMV-seropositive.

The chain combines TRBV18 with TRBJ1-3, with TRBD1 identical over 10 bases. CDR1 and CDR2 (germline): KGHSH, LQKENI. The V and J ends lost 2 bases and 4 bases, in that order; junction bases with no gene match: 2. The CDR3 length is 15 residues. The CDR3 nucleotides read TGTGCCAGCTCACCAGGACAGGGGGAAGGAAACACCATATATTTT. It translates to CASSPGQGEGNTIYF.

This clone was counted a few times. The chain recombines TRBV14 with TRBJ2-3, with D tentatively TRBD2 (5 bases). The CDR3 has 16 residues. Trimming shortened V by 0 bases and J by 3 bases, and 13 bases separated the two germline ends. CDR1 SGHDN and CDR2 FVKESK come from the germline V gene. The chain's CDR3 is CASSQDLAGETDTQYF. CDR3 coding DNA: TGTGCCAGCAGCCAAGACTTGGCCGGGGAAACAGATACGCAGTATTTT. Variable domain in full (rest from reference TRBV14 and TRBJ2-3): EAGVTQFPSHSVIEKGQTVTLRCDPISGHDNLYWYRRVMGKEIKFLLHFVKESKQDESGMPNNRFLAERTGGTYSTLKVQPAELEDSGVYFCASSQDLAGETDTQYFGPGTRLTVL.

The chain carries TRBV4-3 and TRBJ2-5; TRBD2 is a possible D gene (6 bases). V lost 0 bases, J lost 4 bases, and 12 bases lay in between. The CDR3 totals 15 residues. CDR1 LGHNA and CDR2 YSLEER come from the germline V gene. The CDR3 loop is CASSQEGEGGETQYF. The DNA of the CDR3 is TGCGCCAGCAGCCAAGAGGGAGAGGGAGGAGAGACCCAGTACTTC.

CDR3 loop: CASSPSGHRREQYF. The DNA of the CDR3 is TGTGCCAGCAGCCCGTCGGGACACCGCCGCGAGCAGTACTTC. This chain connects TRBV7-9 to TRBJ2-7, with D tentatively TRBD1 (6 bases). Germline V lookup: CDR1 SEHNR, CDR2 FQNEAQ (reference sequence). This CDR3 is 14 amino acids long. V was clipped by 5 bases and J by 6 bases, with 17 bases between them. The whole variable domain, remainder taken from reference TRBV7-9 and TRBJ2-7, is DTGVSQNPRHKITKRGQNVTFRCDPISEHNRLYWYRQTLGQGPEFLTYFQNEAQLEKSRLLSDRFSAERPKGSFSTLEIQRTEQGDSAMYLCASSPSGHRREQYFGPGTRLTVT.

V and J are TRBV19 and TRBJ2-7; TRBD2 matches at 16 bases. Germline-derived CDR1 and CDR2 are LNHDA and SQIVND (reference sequence). The V gene end was trimmed by 9 bases and the J gene end by 4 bases; junction bases not matched to a gene: 9. CDR3 length: 16 residues. CDR3 in amino acids: CASSGTSGRAVYEQYF. The CDR3 nucleotides read TGTGCCAGCAGCGGGACTAGCGGGAGGGCCGTATACGAGCAGTACTTC. The entire variable domain, with the rest obtained from reference TRBV19 and TRBJ2-7, is as follows: DGGITQSPKYLFRKEGQNVTLSCEQNLNHDAMYWYRQDPGQGLRLIYYSQIVNDFQKGDIAEGYSVSREKKESFPLTVTSAQKNPTAFYLCASSGTSGRAVYEQYFGPGTRLTVT.

V is TRBV4-1 and J is TRBJ1-5, with D possibly matching TRBD1 (5 bases). CDR3 length: 13 amino acids. V was trimmed by 4 bases and J by 3 bases, leaving 7 bases between them. Germline V gene lookup returns CDR1 MGHRA and CDR2 YSYEKL. In DNA, the CDR3 is TGCGCCAGCAGCCGGGGCTTCAATCAGCCCCAGCATTTT. This translates into CASSRGFNQPQHF.